What follows describes a single TCR beta chain. This sample was taken from a study of blood T cell repertoires in COVID-19. Across the study: Italy, Spain and the United States were the sources of the convalescent and acute COVID-19 samples.

Recruitment covered about 25 US areas and drew participants whose ages spanned roughly 18 to 89 years. Donors were grouped by their self-reported clinical history. Methods used by the authors: Amplification of reference gene primers provided the estimated nucleated cell counts. Profiled with immunoSEQ multiplex PCR; TCRdb holds only in-frame clones, not every one. V, J and clone size are taken as reported in that table, and D and trimming were inferred from the DNA itself. The sample has roughly 250,000 clones, approximately 90% seen once. The specimen was PBMCs or T cells enriched from blood (not recorded which). This sequence was found in a woman aged 45-59 years who had recovered from COVID-19.

The CDR3 here is CASSLGAGESGELFF. The CDR3 DNA is TGTGCCAGCAGCTTAGGAGCGGGAGAATCCGGGGAGCTGTTTTTT. The chain employs TRBV7-9 and TRBJ2-2; 8 bases fit TRBD2. The CDR3 sequence is 15 residues long. The germline V gene encodes CDR1 SEHNR and CDR2 FQNEAQ (reference sequence). Germline trimming cut 1 base from V and 6 bases from J; bases unmatched to any gene: 4.